A selection of T cell receptor beta chains follows, all from one sample in a study of identical twins. TCRdb reanalysed the 5' RACE reads using MiXCR and keeps one entry per CDR3 protein. The sample lists 750,000 to 950,000 distinct CDR3 sequences, about 12% occurring once. The same specimen was also included in a second study, on yellow fever vaccine responses in identical twins.

Input material: PBMCs. These receptors originate from a woman younger than 30 in good health. CDR3s include the opening cysteine and the closing phenylalanine or tryptophan. A D gene is named only where the DNA matches it firmly. Expanded clones get a size class; other rows say once, few or many, or leave the size out.

- | TRBJ2-7 | once | TRBV7-2 | CASSSSVSGLLSYEQYF | TGTGCCAGCAGCTCGTCCGTCTCGGGACTCCTCTCCTACGAGCAGTACTTC
- | TRBJ1-2 | many | TRBV3-1 | CASSLPGHNYGYTF | TGTGCCAGCAGCCTTCCCGGGCACAACTATGGCTACACCTTC
TRBD1 | TRBJ2-5 | - | TRBV20-1 | CSASHRTGRSETQYF | TGCAGTGCTAGCCATAGGACAGGGAGGTCAGAGACCCAGTACTTC
TRBD1 | TRBJ1-1 | many | TRBV12-3/TRBV12-4 | CASSWDRLNTEAFF | TGTGCCAGCAGCTGGGACAGGCTGAACACTGAAGCTTTCTTT
- | TRBJ2-6 | few | TRBV15 | CATSKTGANVLTF | TGTGCCACCAGCAAAACTGGGGCCAACGTCCTGACTTTC
TRBD1 | TRBJ2-1 | - | TRBV10-3 | CAISDPGQGNEQFF | TGTGCCATCAGTGATCCGGGACAGGGGAATGAGCAGTTCTTC
- | TRBJ2-1 | - | TRBV20-1 | CSAKTSAEQFF | TGCAGTGCTAAGACCTCCGCTGAGCAGTTCTTC
TRBD1 | TRBJ2-3 | many | TRBV12-3/TRBV12-4 | CASSLVGDSQFRDTQYF | TGTGCCAGCAGTTTAGTAGGGGACAGCCAGTTTCGAGATACGCAGTATTTT
- | TRBJ2-1 | many | TRBV25-1 | CASSGPPGSSQFF | TGTGCCAGCAGTGGACCTCCAGGTAGTTCGCAGTTCTTC
TRBD1 | TRBJ1-6 | many | TRBV12-3/TRBV12-4 | CASMGTGVSPLHF | TGTGCCAGCATGGGGACAGGAGTTTCACCCCTCCACTTT
TRBD2 | TRBJ2-2 | - | TRBV5-1 | CASSLGGLAVTGELFF | TGCGCCAGCAGCTTGGGAGGACTAGCGGTCACCGGGGAGCTGTTTTTT
- | TRBJ2-1 | - | TRBV2 | CASMGGGTYNEQFF | TGTGCCAGCATGGGAGGCGGAACCTACAATGAGCAGTTCTTC
- | TRBJ2-2 | - | TRBV2 | CASSAGVETGELFF | TGTGCCAGCAGTGCGGGGGTAGAGACCGGGGAGCTGTTTTTT
TRBD2 | TRBJ2-5 | - | TRBV10-2 | CASSEFQRGGRETQYF | TGCGCCAGCAGTGAGTTCCAGCGGGGGGGCCGGGAGACCCAGTACTTC
- | TRBJ2-5 | few | TRBV6-1 | CASSITRGAETQYF | TGTGCCAGCAGTATAACCAGGGGAGCGGAGACCCAGTACTTC
- | TRBJ2-1 | many | TRBV15 | CATSRGTRSSYNEQFF | TGTGCCACCAGCAGGGGGACGAGGTCCTCCTACAATGAGCAGTTCTTC
TRBD2 | TRBJ2-5 | - | TRBV20-1 | CSAEPGRGGETQYF | TGCAGTGCTGAACCTGGGAGGGGCGGAGAGACCCAGTACTTC
- | TRBJ2-3 | few | TRBV2 | CASSVPTHTDTQYF | TGTGCCAGCAGTGTTCCTACACACACAGATACGCAGTATTTT
TRBD2 | TRBJ2-1 | few | TRBV25-1 | CASRNDRTSGAHNEQFF | TGTGCCAGCAGGAACGATAGGACTAGCGGGGCCCACAATGAGCAGTTCTTC
- | TRBJ1-5 | - | TRBV10-3 | CAISEAVGSNQPQHF | TGTGCCATCAGTGAGGCTGTGGGTAGCAATCAGCCCCAGCATTTT
TRBD2 | TRBJ2-1 | few | TRBV4-1 | CASSQGGTSVGEQFF | TGCGCCAGCAGCCAAGGTGGGACTAGCGTGGGTGAGCAGTTCTTC
- | TRBJ2-1 | - | TRBV2 | CASTPRGSNEQFF | TGTGCCAGCACCCCCCGGGGGAGTAACGAGCAGTTCTTC
TRBD2 | TRBJ2-2 | - | TRBV24-1 | CATSASHRGGLTGELFF | TGTGCCACCAGTGCCTCCCACCGGGGGGGCCTCACCGGGGAGCTGTTTTTT
- | TRBJ1-1 | - | TRBV2 | CASRPGLSGLTEAFF | TGTGCCAGCAGACCAGGACTCAGCGGGTTGACTGAAGCTTTCTTT
- | TRBJ2-1 | - | TRBV15 | CATSRDLSSYNEQFF | TGTGCCACCAGCAGAGATCTAAGCTCCTACAATGAGCAGTTCTTC